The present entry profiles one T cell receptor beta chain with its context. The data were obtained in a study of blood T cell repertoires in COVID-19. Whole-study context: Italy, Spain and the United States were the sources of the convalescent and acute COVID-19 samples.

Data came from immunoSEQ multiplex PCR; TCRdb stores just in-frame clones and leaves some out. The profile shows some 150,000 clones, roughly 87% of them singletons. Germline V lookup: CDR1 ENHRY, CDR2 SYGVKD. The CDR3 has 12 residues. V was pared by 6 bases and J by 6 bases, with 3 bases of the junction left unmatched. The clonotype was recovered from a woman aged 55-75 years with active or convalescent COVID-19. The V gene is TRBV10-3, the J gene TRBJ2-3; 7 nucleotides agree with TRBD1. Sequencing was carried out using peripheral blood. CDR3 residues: CAISPGQDTQYF. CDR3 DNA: TGTGCCATCAGCCCGGGACAGGATACGCAGTATTTT.